The next 9 T cell receptor beta chains were all read from a single sample in a study of cytomegalovirus exposure and HLA in healthy donors. It was with 60 Vbeta and 13 Jbeta primers that the PCR ran. This table comes from immunoSEQ multiplex PCR, and its TCRdb copy is limited to in-frame clones, with some not included. The repertoire holds 100,000 or so clones, more than 65% seen once, with approximately 3.6% in the top ten. Sequencing was performed on PBMCs. These receptors originate from a woman aged 50 to 65 in good health and CMV-seropositive.

This CDR3 reads CASSAAAGGGYEQYF. Written as DNA, the CDR3 is TGTGCCAGCAGTGCCGCGGCGGGTGGAGGCTACGAGCAGTACTTC. The chain recombines TRBV27 with TRBJ2-7; a weak D match, TRBD2 (5 bases). CDR1 is MNHEY and CDR2 is SMNVEV in the germline V gene (reference sequence). The ends were cut back, 5 bases at V and 3 bases at J, with 17 bases in the middle. The CDR3 totals 15 residues.

V gene TRBV27 combines with J gene TRBJ1-2; D possibly corresponds to TRBD1 (6 bases). The V gene lost 6 bases and the J gene lost 4 bases, with 12 bases spanning the gap. CDR1 is MNHEY, CDR2 SMNVEV, per germline (reference sequence). This CDR3 is 13 amino acids long. The chain's CDR3 is CASSLNRVYGYTF. The CDR3 nucleotides read TGTGCCAGCAGCCTTAACAGGGTCTATGGCTACACCTTC.

The chain recombines TRBV4-1 with TRBJ2-3; D remains unclear. This CDR3 region has 15 residues. V lost 4 bases and J 0 bases, leaving 11 bases between the germline ends. The germline V gene has CDR1 MGHRA and CDR2 YSYEKL. This chain's CDR3 is CASSPRLSSTDTQYF. The CDR3, as DNA: TGCGCCAGCAGCCCGAGACTTTCTAGCACAGATACGCAGTATTTT.

This chain joins TRBV7-2 and TRBJ2-6; no definite D call. Germline CDR1 and CDR2: SGHTA and FQGNSA. CDR3 length: 15 amino acids. V was shortened by 3 bases and J by 0 bases, with 6 bases between the two germline ends. Here the CDR3 DNA reads TGTGCCAGCAGCTTTTCGAGCTCTGGGGCCAACGTCCTGACTTTC. Amino acids: CASSFSSSGANVLTF.

This clone was detected only a few times. This chain joins TRBV5-1 and TRBJ2-2, with TRBD1 matching over 7 bases. This CDR3 contains 14 residues. Looked up from germline, CDR1 is SGHRS and CDR2 is YFSETQ. V trimming: 6 bases; J trimming: 4 bases; junction bases outside the gene matches: 6. The DNA for the CDR3 is TGCGCCAGCACAAGACAGGGTCCCACCGGGGAGCTGTTTTTT. Translating gives CASTRQGPTGELFF.

The V and J genes are TRBV7-9 and TRBJ1-1; 7 bases match TRBD1. J gave up 3 bases and V 2 bases, and 6 bases lay outside the gene matches. CDR1 and CDR2 (germline): SEHNR, FQNEAQ (reference sequence). The CDR3 is 15 residues long. In DNA, the CDR3 is TGTGCCAGCAGCTTAAGGGGGCCTCTGGACACTGAAGCTTTCTTT. Its protein is CASSLRGPLDTEAFF.

This clone was detected only a few times. This rearrangement joins TRBV9 to TRBJ2-5; D ambiguous. The J call is doubtful: the DNA matches TRBJ2-7 better. The length of the CDR3 is 14 residues. From germline, CDR1 is SGDLS and CDR2 YYNGEE. The CDR3 here is CASSVWPDSYEQYF. In nucleotides, the CDR3 is TGTGCCAGCAGCGTGTGGCCGGACTCCTACGAGCAGTACTTC.

This chain joins TRBV30 and TRBJ2-7; D is unresolved. The CDR3 extends over 14 amino acids. Trimming pared 0 bases from V and 2 bases from J, leaving 11 bases between. The V gene's germline CDR1 is GTSNPN and CDR2 SVGIG (reference sequence). In DNA, the CDR3 is TGTGCCTGGAGTGTACGATACAGTCCCTACGAGCAGTACTTC. It yields the protein CAWSVRYSPYEQYF.

This chain uses TRBV29-1 with TRBJ2-1, with TRBD1 identical over 10 bases. V lost 8 bases to trimming and J lost 4 bases; unmatched junction nucleotides: 2. CDR1 is SQVTM, CDR2 ANQGSEA, per germline. The length of the CDR3 is 12 residues. CDR3 sequence reads: CSTGQGYNEQFF. The CDR3 DNA reads as TGCAGCACGGGACAGGGGTACAATGAGCAGTTCTTC.